The source of this TCR beta chain is a study of cytotoxic CD8 clonotypes in ibrutinib-treated CLL. The wider study: The group held over nine relapsed/refractory and fewer than 16 treatment-naive patients, with some 17 IGHV unmutated. The study, taken as a whole, reports: Treatment left the uncommon public clonotypes either contracted or stable in frequency. Sustained-remission and progressing patients' sampling times differed.

Profiled with immunoSEQ multiplex PCR; TCRdb holds only in-frame clones, not every one. The sample records around 130,000 clones, around 84% being singletons. Comment on this clone: Its antigen is unidentified.

The CDR3 has 16 amino acids. Deletions cut 7 bases from V and 2 bases from J, with 18 bases between. In germline, CDR1 is SNHLY, CDR2 FYNNEI. For TCR beta libraries, roughly 2 micrograms of genomic DNA were obtained from cryopreserved PBMCs. The rearrangement links TRBV2 to TRBJ1-5; D is undetermined. The sequences come from PBMCs, collected after 24 months of ibrutinib treatment. The sequence came from a human donor with chronic lymphocytic leukemia. CDR3: CASTLGSQRGNQPQHF. The CDR3 DNA follows: TGTGCCAGCACCCTGGGCAGTCAGCGTGGCAATCAGCCCCAGCATTTT.